Shown below are 2 T cell receptor beta chains from a single sample sequenced in a study of brain T cells in children with intractable seizures. Time point described: blood from clinic visit 5 months post-surgery; TSC patient then seizure free. Generated by immunoSEQ multiplex PCR, the TCRdb table keeps only in-frame clones and is missing some. The table lists about 350,000 clones, roughly 93% of them singletons, with 4.5% to 7% in the top ten. The sample here was peripheral blood, taken more than 4 months after surgery. The receptors come from a boy younger than two with tuberous sclerosis and intractable seizures.

J is TRBJ2-1 and V is TRBV6-2 or TRBV6-3; TRBD2 matches at 9 bases. The germline V gene has CDR1 MNHEY and CDR2 SVGEGT. Germline trimming cut 6 bases from V and 5 bases from J; bases unmatched to any gene: 11. This CDR3 is 16 amino acids long. The CDR3 DNA follows: TGTGCCAGCAGCCCTAGGGCTAGCGGGGTTAACAATGAGCAGTTCTTC. This encodes CASSPRASGVNNEQFF.

This clone was seen once. Other nucleotide sequences in the sample specify the same CDR3. This sequence joins TRBV7-3 and TRBJ1-6; D uncertain. Germline CDR1 reads SGHTA; CDR2 reads FQGTGA. The CDR3 totals 16 residues. V lost 5 bases and J 0 bases, leaving 11 bases between the germline ends. CDR3 residues: CASSQRGSSYNSPLHF. CDR3 DNA sequence: TGTGCCAGCAGCCAGAGAGGGAGCTCCTATAATTCACCCCTCCACTTT. Looking up the rest from reference TRBV7-3 and TRBJ1-6 gives the full variable domain: GAGVSQTPSNKVTEKGKYVELRCDPISGHTALYWYRQSLGQGPEFLIYFQGTGAADDSGLPNDRFFAVRPEGSVSTLKIQRTERGDSAVYLCASSQRGSSYNSPLHFGNGTRLTVT.